Detailed here is one T cell receptor (beta chain). This clone was observed once. Its binding antigen is unknown. Base qualities are not recorded, but no much larger clone differs from it by a single base. This entry comes from a study of CD8+ T cells in alopecia areata (dated by TCRdb to 2017 to 2018). Study-level background: Treated patients were enrolled in an open-label pilot trial of oral tofacitinib at 5 to 10 mg twice daily for moderate-to-severe alopecia areata. Tofacitinib was administered for 6 to 18 months, and 6 months of follow-up off drug were then conducted to assess delayed response and recurrence. For the treated patients, the SALT score, which quantifies what percentage of scalp surface area is affected, served as the measure of disease severity. To study T cell clonal expansion in alopecia areata, the researchers applied high-throughput TCRbeta sequencing to both the C3H/HeJ mouse model and human patients. Human TCRbeta sequencing covered scalp tissue and sorted CD4+ and CD8+ peripheral blood T cells from patchy and totalis/universalis alopecia areata patients and healthy controls. Tofacitinib-treated patients had biopsies at baseline and at 4 and 24 weeks of treatment, with a later scalp biopsy in several patients. Scalp clonality was compared among normal scalp (n=4), patchy alopecia areata scalp (n=8), and alopecia totalis/universalis scalp (n=8). RNA was extracted with the PAXgene miRNA kit for fixed scalp, the miRNeasy kit for PBMCs, and the RNeasy kit for mouse skin. TCRbeta CDR3 regions were amplified by immunoSEQ multiplex PCR using 35 Vbeta forward and 13 Jbeta reverse primers.

The CDR3 runs 17 amino acids, cysteine and phenylalanine included. This entry keeps only the CDR3 DNA: 51 bases, framed from base 1. The germline V gene (reference sequence) yields PRHDT for CDR1 and FYEKMQ for CDR2. Trimming accounts for 5 bases at V and 6 bases at J, while the number of junction bases matched to no gene is 17. Libraries were prepared through the immunoSEQ multiplex PCR assay. To provide template for TCR sequencing, every sample had RNA extracted and reverse transcribed into cDNA. First-strand cDNA was synthesized using SuperScript III with a 2:1 mix of oligo-dT and random hexamers. Amplification bias was assessed with a synthetic immune receptor repertoire, and residual bias was removed computationally. As for the original processing: After raw reads were preprocessed to remove errors, the CDR3 was defined following IMGT conventions as running from the conserved cysteine to phenylalanine. Clonality was calculated as 1 minus Shannon entropy normalized by log2 of the number of productive unique TCRs. Whether scalp clones were CD4 or CD8 was inferred by matching scalp TCRbeta sequences against CD4 and CD8 repertoires sorted from blood. TCRdb provides this immuneACCESS table in a form limited to in-frame rearrangements. Some clones are lacking; in checked studies, under half of them reflect an unresolved V gene, and why the rest are absent is not known. V, J and clone size are taken as reported in that table, and D and trimming were inferred from the DNA itself. For this sample there are 10,000 to 15,000 clones; about 65% appear just once. Roughly 7% of the sample is taken by the ten largest.

This specimen's time point label, interpreted: approximately 4 weeks on oral tofacitinib. The treatment or condition tag for this specimen amounts to: oral pan-JAK inhibitor, 5-10 mg twice daily. Lesional scalp punch biopsies and peripheral blood were collected from alopecia areata patients. Human scalp biopsies went straight into PAXgene tissue containers for immediate fixation. Study-wide conclusions, independent of this receptor: With tofacitinib, both scalp clonality and the number of expanded CD8+ clones among the top 100 scalp clones went down significantly. Many expanded lesional clones were found to persist in scalp and blood during tofacitinib treatment, and relapse after treatment cessation may be partly explained by this persistence. Unlike mouse skin, which is dominated by gammadelta T cells, normal human skin has resident alphabeta T cells that are also sequenced, and this complicates analysis of the scalp TCR repertoire. Shared TCR sequences between patients were less evident than in mice, which may be partly attributable to HLA diversity in the patient population. Because the treated cohort was small and included a single nonresponder, larger studies are needed to assess links between baseline CD8+ expansion and response. Compared with normal scalp, lesional scalp, particularly in alopecia totalis/universalis, had higher clonality and more expanded CD8+ clones, which suggests antigenic drive.

The material was skin, obtained at week 4, from a patient treated with tofacitinib. The sequence derives from a human donor with alopecia areata. Here the chain combines TRBV13 and TRBJ1-1, with 8 central nucleotides matching TRBD1. CDR3 reads: CASSARIAGTGLAEAFF. The DNA sequence is as follows: TGTGCCAGCAGCGCACGCATTGCGGGGACAGGCCTTGCTGAAGCTTTCTTT.